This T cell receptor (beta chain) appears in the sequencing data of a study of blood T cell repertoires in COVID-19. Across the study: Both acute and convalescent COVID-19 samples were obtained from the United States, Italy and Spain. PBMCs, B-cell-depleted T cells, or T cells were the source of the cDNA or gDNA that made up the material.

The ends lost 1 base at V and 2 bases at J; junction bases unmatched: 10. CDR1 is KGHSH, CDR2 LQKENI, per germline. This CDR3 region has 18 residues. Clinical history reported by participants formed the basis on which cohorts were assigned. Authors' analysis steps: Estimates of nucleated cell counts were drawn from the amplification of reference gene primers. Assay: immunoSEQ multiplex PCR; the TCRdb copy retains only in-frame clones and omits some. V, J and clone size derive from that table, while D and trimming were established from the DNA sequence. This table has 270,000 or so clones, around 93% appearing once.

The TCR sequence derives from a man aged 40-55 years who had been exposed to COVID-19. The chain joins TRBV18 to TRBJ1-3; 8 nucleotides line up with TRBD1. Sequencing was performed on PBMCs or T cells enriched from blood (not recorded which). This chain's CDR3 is CASSPRRGQGDPGNTIYF. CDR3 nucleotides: TGTGCCAGCTCACCACGGAGAGGACAGGGCGACCCTGGAAACACCATATATTTT.